A single sample gave rise to the 26 T cell receptor beta chains below, sequenced in a study of blood T cell repertoires in COVID-19. The data were produced by immunoSEQ multiplex PCR, yet TCRdb's version contains in-frame clones alone and is incomplete. This sample has about 22,000 clones, with around 83% found just once. The specimen sequenced was peripheral blood. The receptors originated from a man between 65 and 85 years old with acute or convalescent COVID-19.

The genes are TRBV2 and TRBJ1-5, with TRBD1 as a possible D gene (6 bases). From germline, CDR1 is SNHLY and CDR2 FYNNEI. The V and J ends lost 6 bases and 0 bases respectively, with 9 bases between them. The CDR3 has 14 amino acids. CDR3 in amino acids: CASSGTYSNQPQHF. CDR3 coding DNA: TGTGCCAGCAGCGGGACATATAGCAATCAGCCCCAGCATTTT.

The J gene is TRBJ1-6, the V gene TRBV19; 10 bases fit TRBD1. Germline assignment: CDR1 LNHDA and CDR2 SQIVND (reference sequence). V shed 4 bases, J shed 10 bases, and the junction held 4 bases outside the gene matches. This CDR3 has 14 amino acids. The CDR3 protein is CASSTGTGVSPLHF. CDR3 nucleotides: TGTGCCAGTAGTACCGGGACAGGGGTATCACCCCTCCACTTT. The variable domain in full, with the rest retrieved from reference TRBV19 and TRBJ1-6, is DGGITQSPKYLFRKEGQNVTLSCEQNLNHDAMYWYRQDPGQGLRLIYYSQIVNDFQKGDIAEGYSVSREKKESFPLTVTSAQKNPTAFYLCASSTGTGVSPLHFGNGTRLTVT.

This clone appeared a single time. The CDR3: CASSPVVRGADTQYF. In DNA, the CDR3 is TGTGCCAGCAGCCCCGTAGTCCGGGGGGCGGATACGCAGTATTTT. The chain couples TRBV6-5 to TRBJ2-3; maybe TRBD2 (7 bases). Trimming took 6 bases from V and 6 from J, leaving 19 bases between them. CDR3 length: 15 residues. Germline V gene sequence: CDR1 MNHEY, CDR2 SVGAGI.

The rearrangement links TRBV19 to TRBJ1-5, with a tentative D call TRBD1 (5 bases). With 11 bases removed from V and 5 bases from J, the gap between germline ends came to 13 bases. Germline-derived CDR1 and CDR2 are LNHDA and SQIVND (reference sequence). This CDR3 has 12 residues. Written as DNA, the CDR3 is TGTGCCTCTTGTTGGGGCGATCAGCCCCAGCATTTT. It is translated as CASCWGDQPQHF. The full variable domain, in which reference TRBV19 and TRBJ1-5 provide the parts outside the CDR3, is DGGITQSPKYLFRKEGQNVTLSCEQNLNHDAMYWYRQDPGQGLRLIYYSQIVNDFQKGDIAEGYSVSREKKESFPLTVTSAQKNPTAFYLCASCWGDQPQHFGDGTRLSIL.

The genes are TRBV4-3 and TRBJ1-1; D gene uncertain. V dropped 4 bases and J dropped 3 bases, with 9 bases sitting between them. The CDR3 has 13 amino acids. CDR1 and CDR2 from the germline V gene are LGHNA and YSLEER. In DNA, the CDR3 is TGCGCCAGCAGCCCCAGAAGTGACACTGAAGCTTTCTTT. Translating it yields CASSPRSDTEAFF.

This clone was recorded once. V and J are TRBV7-2 and TRBJ1-1, with no clear D. The CDR3 covers 13 residues. With 3 bases removed from V and 3 bases from J, the gap between germline ends came to 8 bases. Germline V lookup: CDR1 SGHTA, CDR2 FQGNSA. The CDR3 protein is CASSFQADTEAFF. The CDR3 DNA sequence: TGTGCCAGCAGCTTCCAGGCCGACACTGAAGCTTTCTTT.

V gene TRBV11-2 combines with J gene TRBJ1-5; no clear D gene. This CDR3 comprises 12 residues. Per germline, CDR1 SGHAT and CDR2 FQNNGV. V lost 3 bases and J 7 bases, leaving 7 bases between the germline ends. CDR3 amino acids: CASSFNGQPQHF. CDR3 coding DNA: TGTGCCAGCAGCTTTAACGGGCAGCCCCAGCATTTT.

The gene calls are TRBV11-1 and TRBJ2-7; perhaps TRBD2 as D (6 bases). V was clipped by 3 bases and J by 6 bases, with 15 bases between them. CDR1 and CDR2 from the germline V gene are SGHAT and FQDESV (reference sequence). The CDR3 runs to 14 residues. The CDR3 sequence is CASSLRGGLLEQYF. Here the CDR3 DNA reads TGTGCCAGCAGCTTGAGGGGCGGACTACTCGAGCAGTACTTC.

The CDR3 loop reads CASSILAGGREQYF. Written as DNA, the CDR3 is TGTGCCAGTAGTATATTAGCGGGGGGTCGCGAGCAGTACTTC. The gene calls are TRBV19 and TRBJ2-7, with TRBD2 identical over 10 bases. The germline V gene has CDR1 LNHDA and CDR2 SQIVND (reference sequence). This CDR3 contains 14 residues. The junction had 4 bases not matched to a gene; V was cut back by 2 bases and J by 6 bases. The full variable domain, completed using reference TRBV19 and TRBJ2-7, is DGGITQSPKYLFRKEGQNVTLSCEQNLNHDAMYWYRQDPGQGLRLIYYSQIVNDFQKGDIAEGYSVSREKKESFPLTVTSAQKNPTAFYLCASSILAGGREQYFGPGTRLTVT.

The chain recombines TRBV6-2 or TRBV6-3 with TRBJ2-2; the match to TRBD1 covers 8 bases. The CDR3 is made up of 18 amino acids. CDR1 is MNHEY, CDR2 SVGEGT, per germline. V dropped 5 bases and J dropped 1; count of bases not matched to a gene: 12. CDR3 sequence (DNA): TGTGCCAGCAGTGATTCAGGGGGCCTCAATCTGAACACCGGGGAGCTGTTTTTT. Encoded protein: CASSDSGGLNLNTGELFF.

This chain links TRBV7-8 with TRBJ2-3, with 10 nucleotides matching TRBD2. Germline V gene sequence: CDR1 SGHVS, CDR2 FQNEAQ. This CDR3 is 17 amino acids long. The V and J ends lost 5 bases and 7 bases, in that order; junction bases with no gene match: 15. In DNA form, the CDR3 reads TGTGCCAGCAGCATTTCCAGCGGGGGGGCGATGAAAAATACGCAGTATTTT. Translation: CASSISSGGAMKNTQYF.

The chain has TRBV11-3 and TRBJ1-1, with TRBD1 identical over 8 bases. Trimming removed 4 bases from V and 4 bases from J; junction bases left unmatched: 5. The CDR3 is 14 residues long. In germline, CDR1 is SGHNT, CDR2 YENEEA. The DNA for the CDR3 is TGTGCCAGCAGCTCCGGAACAGGGGGCACTGAAGCTTTCTTT. It encodes CASSSGTGGTEAFF.

The gene calls are TRBV11-3 and TRBJ1-1; a possible D gene is TRBD1 (6 bases). CDR1 and CDR2 (germline): SGHNT, YENEEA. The CDR3 has 15 residues. The V and J ends lost 2 bases and 3 bases respectively, with 13 bases between them. CDR3 loop: CASSLSGGLDTEAFF. The DNA for the CDR3 is TGTGCCAGCAGCTTATCGGGGGGGCTGGACACTGAAGCTTTCTTT.

The V and J genes are TRBV15 and TRBJ1-2; D is uncertain. The germline gives CDR1 LNHNV, CDR2 YYDKDF (reference sequence). The CDR3 is 14 amino acids. Deletions cut 5 bases from V and 8 bases from J, with 18 bases between. The CDR3 loop is CATSHSIGLGGYTF. DNA of the CDR3: TGTGCCACCAGCCATTCAATCGGACTGGGGGGCTACACCTTC.

The genes are TRBV12-3 or TRBV12-4 and TRBJ2-1, with TRBD2 as a possible D gene (5 bases). This CDR3 spans 12 amino acids. V was clipped by 4 bases and J by 7 bases, with 8 bases between them. CDR3 in amino acids: CASSSVANEQFF. As DNA, the CDR3 is TGTGCCAGCAGTTCCGTAGCGAATGAGCAGTTCTTC.

J is TRBJ2-6 and V is TRBV7-9; D is perhaps TRBD2 (7 bases). The germline CDR1 and CDR2 sequences are SEHNR and FQNEAQ (reference sequence). Trimming left V 5 bases short and J 0 bases short, with 20 bases between. There are 19 residues in the CDR3. As DNA, the CDR3 is TGTGCCAGCAGCCGCACGGGGGGCAGCCGAGCCTCTGGGGCCAACGTCCTGACTTTC. Its protein is CASSRTGGSRASGANVLTF.

The chain carries TRBV14 and TRBJ1-2; no firm D call. Deletions cut 0 bases from V and 8 bases from J, with 16 bases between. This CDR3 is 15 amino acids long. Looked up from germline, CDR1 is SGHDN and CDR2 is FVKESK. CDR3 loop: CASSQDSARYSGYTF. For the CDR3, the DNA is TGTGCCAGCAGCCAAGACAGCGCCCGCTATTCCGGCTACACCTTC.

The chain has TRBV5-4 and TRBJ2-6; 10 nucleotides align to TRBD2. The V gene end was trimmed by 4 bases and the J gene end by 0 bases; junction bases not matched to a gene: 7. The CDR3 totals 18 residues. Germline loops: CDR1 SGHNT, CDR2 YYREEE (reference sequence). The chain's CDR3 is CASSRAGGTLSGANVLTF. In DNA form, the CDR3 reads TGTGCCAGCAGCCGAGCGGGGGGGACCCTCTCTGGGGCCAACGTCCTGACTTTC.

J is TRBJ2-3 and V is TRBV14; D remains unclear. Germline loops: CDR1 SGHDN, CDR2 FVKESK. This CDR3 has 14 amino acids. Trimming cost V 2 bases and J 4 bases, with 10 bases left between them. The CDR3: CASSQTVFADTQYF. CDR3 nucleotides: TGTGCCAGCAGCCAAACGGTTTTTGCAGATACGCAGTATTTT.

This clone was detected a few times. This rearrangement joins TRBV5-1 to TRBJ2-1, with 7 bases lining up with TRBD1. Germline V lookup: CDR1 SGHRS, CDR2 YFSETQ. The CDR3 spans 17 residues. The J segment lost 4 bases and the V segment lost 0 bases, leaving 10 bases of the junction unmatched. The CDR3 nucleotides are TGCGCCAGCAGCTTGGCCTCCGGGACAGACCCTTACAATGAGCAGTTCTTC. Translation: CASSLASGTDPYNEQFF. Full variable domain (missing parts from reference TRBV5-1 and TRBJ2-1): KAGVTQTPRYLIKTRGQQVTLSCSPISGHRSVSWYQQTPGQGLQFLFEYFSETQRNKGNFPGRFSGRQFSNSRSEMNVSTLELGDSALYLCASSLASGTDPYNEQFFGPGTRLTVL.

This clone was seen a few times. The chain couples TRBV30 to TRBJ1-2, with unresolved D. The CDR3 runs to 13 residues. Germline V gene sequence: CDR1 GTSNPN, CDR2 SVGIG (reference sequence). V gave up 0 bases and J gave up 2 bases, with 7 bases separating them. In DNA, the CDR3 is TGTGCCTGGAGTGTTGGGCGAAACTATGGCTACACCTTC. Translating it yields CAWSVGRNYGYTF. The entire variable domain, with the rest obtained from reference TRBV30 and TRBJ1-2, is as follows: SQTIHQWPATLVQPVGSPLSLECTVEGTSNPNLYWYRQAAGRGLQLLFYSVGIGQISSEVPQNLSASRPQDRQFILSSKKLLLSDSGFYLCAWSVGRNYGYTFGSGTRLTVV.

A few counts support this clone. This rearrangement joins TRBV27 to TRBJ1-5; D is unclear. Germline CDR1 MNHEY, CDR2 SMNVEV (reference sequence). V lost 6 bases and J lost 7, with 19 bases in between. The CDR3 length is 15 residues. The CDR3 protein is CASRPSSAGGQPQHF. DNA for the CDR3: TGTGCCAGCAGACCCTCAAGTGCAGGAGGGCAGCCCCAGCATTTT.

The J gene is TRBJ1-1, the V gene TRBV10-3, with 10 nucleotides matching TRBD1. Germline V gene sequence: CDR1 ENHRY, CDR2 SYGVKD. V was clipped by 5 bases and J by 5 bases; unmatched bases: 11. CDR3 size: 16 residues. DNA for the CDR3: TGTGCCATCAGTCCGACAGGGGGCAGGGGTGGGACTGAAGCTTTCTTT. Translated: CAISPTGGRGGTEAFF.

The chain uses TRBV3-1 (or the pseudogene TRBV3-2) and TRBJ1-1; perhaps TRBD1 as D (5 bases). The CDR3 sequence is 13 residues long. The germline V and J ends were trimmed by 2 bases and 4 bases, with 8 bases remaining between them. Looked up from germline, CDR1 is LGHDT and CDR2 is YNNKEL (reference sequence). DNA for the CDR3: TGTGCCAGCAGCCAATCAGGGATCACTGAAGCTTTCTTT. Protein sequence: CASSQSGITEAFF.

The V call is TRBV29-1, the J call TRBJ1-1; TRBD1 matches at 11 bases. V shed 6 bases, J shed 8 bases, and the junction held 2 bases outside the gene matches. Germline CDR1 SQVTM, CDR2 ANQGSEA. CDR3 length: 11 residues. This chain's CDR3 is CSVRTGGEAFF. In DNA form, the CDR3 reads TGCAGCGTCCGGACAGGGGGCGAAGCTTTCTTT.

The rearrangement joins TRBV2 to TRBJ2-7, with D tentatively TRBD2 (5 bases). The CDR3 totals 12 residues. Trimming shortened V by 7 bases and J by 2 bases, and 9 bases separated the two germline ends. The germline V gene has CDR1 SNHLY and CDR2 FYNNEI. This chain's CDR3 is CASTGVPYEQYF. As DNA, the CDR3 is TGTGCCAGCACCGGGGTTCCCTACGAGCAGTACTTC.